One and the same sample provided the 4 T cell receptor beta chains below, sequenced in a study of cytomegalovirus exposure and HLA in healthy donors. Primers included in the PCR were 60 Vbeta and 13 Jbeta primers. Clones were read by immunoSEQ multiplex PCR, and TCRdb kept only the in-frame ones, dropping some. The data contain over 150,000 clones, about 77% of them seen just once; the ten biggest clones take up 2.5% to 3.5%. Material for sequencing was PBMCs. These receptors came from a woman between 25 and 40 years old in good health and CMV-seronegative.

A single count supports this clone. This sequence joins TRBV9 and TRBJ2-1; 14 nucleotides agree with TRBD2. The CDR3 consists of 17 residues. Germline CDR1 SGDLS, CDR2 YYNGEE. With 2 bases clipped from V and 6 bases from J, the junction kept 7 bases outside the gene matches. This CDR3 is CASSVMGLAGVGNEQFF. The CDR3 nucleotides read TGTGCCAGCAGCGTCATGGGACTAGCGGGAGTAGGCAATGAGCAGTTCTTC.

This chain uses TRBV7-7 with TRBJ2-1, with D possibly being TRBD2 (6 bases). Germline loops: CDR1 SSHAT, CDR2 FNYEAQ (reference sequence). The length of the CDR3 is 13 residues. Trimming removed 5 bases at V and 4 bases at J, with 9 bases between. The DNA for the CDR3 is TGTGCCAGCAGCCCGGGGACTTACAATGAGCAGTTCTTC. Protein product: CASSPGTYNEQFF. Combining the CDR3 with reference TRBV7-7 and TRBJ2-1 gives the whole variable domain GAGVSQSPRYKVTKRGQDVTLRCDPISSHATLYWYQQALGQGPEFLTYFNYEAQPDKSGLPSDRFSAERPEGSISTLTIQRTEQRDSAMYRCASSPGTYNEQFFGPGTRLTVL.

This clone is a singleton in its sample. The chain employs TRBV18 and TRBJ1-1; 8 nucleotides agree with TRBD1. CDR1 is KGHSH, CDR2 LQKENI, per germline. The trim removed 0 bases at V and 2 bases at J, leaving 8 bases unmatched. The CDR3 sequence is 17 residues long. CDR3 nucleotides: TGTGCCAGCTCACCACCGGGGCAGGGGGCCCTAAACACTGAAGCTTTCTTT. Translation gives CASSPPGQGALNTEAFF.

This chain links TRBV19 with TRBJ2-2; TRBD2 might be the D (5 bases). Trimming took 2 bases from V and 6 from J, leaving 7 bases between them. The germline V gene has CDR1 LNHDA and CDR2 SQIVND (reference sequence). This CDR3 spans 13 amino acids. The CDR3: CASSIREPGELFF. The CDR3 DNA follows: TGTGCCAGTAGTATACGGGAACCCGGGGAGCTGTTTTTT.